The clone carrying this T cell receptor beta chain was found a few times. The germline CDR1 and CDR2 sequences are SGHTA and FQGNSA. The V and J ends lost 2 bases and 4 bases respectively, with 9 bases between them. This CDR3 has 13 residues. TCRdb recomputed calls from the 5' RACE reads with MiXCR, one row per CDR3 protein. The sample includes 510,000 or so distinct CDR3 sequences, roughly a fifth of them seen just once. This entry comes from a study of T cells after yellow fever vaccination. The sequence came from a young man who received the YFV17D yellow fever vaccine. The chain is built from TRBV7-2 and TRBJ2-7; D not resolved. Sequenced here: PBMCs, sampled 15 days after the yellow fever booster vaccination. The DNA for the CDR3 is TGTGCCAGCAGCTTACAGTCTGGGTACGAGCAGTACTTC. This translates into CASSLQSGYEQYF.